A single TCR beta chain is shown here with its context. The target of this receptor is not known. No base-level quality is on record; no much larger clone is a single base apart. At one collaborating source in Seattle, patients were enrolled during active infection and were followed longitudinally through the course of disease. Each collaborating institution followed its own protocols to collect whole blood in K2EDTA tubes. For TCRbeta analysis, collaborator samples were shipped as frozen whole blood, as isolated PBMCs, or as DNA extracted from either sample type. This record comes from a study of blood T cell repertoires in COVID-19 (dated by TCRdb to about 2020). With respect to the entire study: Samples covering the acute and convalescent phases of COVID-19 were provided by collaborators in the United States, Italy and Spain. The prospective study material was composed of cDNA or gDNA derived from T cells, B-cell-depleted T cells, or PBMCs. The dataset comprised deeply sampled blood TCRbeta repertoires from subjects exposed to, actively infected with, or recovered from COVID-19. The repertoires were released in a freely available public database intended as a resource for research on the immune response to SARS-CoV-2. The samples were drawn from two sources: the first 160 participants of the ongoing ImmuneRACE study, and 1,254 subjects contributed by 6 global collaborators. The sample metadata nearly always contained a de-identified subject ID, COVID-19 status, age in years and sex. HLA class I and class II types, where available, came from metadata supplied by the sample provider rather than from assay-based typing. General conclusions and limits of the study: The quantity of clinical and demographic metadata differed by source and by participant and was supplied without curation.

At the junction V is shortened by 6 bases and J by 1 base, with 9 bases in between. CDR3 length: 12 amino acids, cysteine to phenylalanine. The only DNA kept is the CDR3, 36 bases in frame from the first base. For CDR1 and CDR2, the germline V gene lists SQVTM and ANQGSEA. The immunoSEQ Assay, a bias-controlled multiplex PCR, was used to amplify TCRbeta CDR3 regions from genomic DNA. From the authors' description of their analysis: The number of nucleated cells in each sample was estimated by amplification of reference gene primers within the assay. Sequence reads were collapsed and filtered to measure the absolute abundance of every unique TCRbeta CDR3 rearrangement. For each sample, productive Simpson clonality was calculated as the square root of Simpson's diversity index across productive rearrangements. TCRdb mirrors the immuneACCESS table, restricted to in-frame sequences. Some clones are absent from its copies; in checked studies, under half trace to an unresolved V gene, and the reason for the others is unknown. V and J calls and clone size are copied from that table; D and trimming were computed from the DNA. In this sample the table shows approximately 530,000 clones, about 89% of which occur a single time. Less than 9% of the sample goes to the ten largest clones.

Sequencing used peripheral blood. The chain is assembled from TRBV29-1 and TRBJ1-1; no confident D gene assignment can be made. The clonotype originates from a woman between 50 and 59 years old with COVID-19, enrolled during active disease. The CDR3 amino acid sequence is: CSVTTGNTEAFF. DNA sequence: TGCAGCGTAACTACGGGGAACACTGAAGCTTTCTTT.